This T cell receptor beta chain is from a study of beta chain features in type 1 diabetes. Findings and limits, study-wide: The study found moderately but significantly shorter TCRB CDR3s in all four CD4+ subsets of Type 1 diabetes patients.

The investigators reverse transcribed all of the isolated RNA, so they sequenced expressed TCRB transcripts. Assay: immunoSEQ multiplex PCR; the TCRdb copy retains only in-frame clones and omits some. The repertoire consists of about 740,000 clones, with under 15% occurring once and the leading ten covering less than 0.025%. Trimming stripped 0 bases from V and 2 bases from J, with 11 bases between. This CDR3 comprises 15 residues. Germline V lookup: CDR1 SGHRS, CDR2 YFSETQ. As to this clone: Its specificity is unknown.

This sequence was found in a man younger than 35 with type 1 diabetes. The sample taken for sequencing was naive CD4+ T cells from blood. The chain employs TRBV5-1 and TRBJ1-2; D unclear. The chain's CDR3 is CASSLEVQTNYGYTF. CDR3 in DNA: TGCGCCAGCAGCTTGGAGGTTCAAACCAACTATGGCTACACCTTC.